The rows below give T cell receptor beta chains drawn from one sample of a study of CD8+ T cells in alopecia areata. Assay: immunoSEQ multiplex PCR; the TCRdb copy retains only in-frame clones and omits some. The table records about 250,000 clones, around three fifths of them present only once. This specimen was CD4+ T cells sorted from blood, taken around week 54, from a patient treated with tofacitinib. These receptors all come from a human donor with alopecia areata. Both conserved end residues are part of each CDR3. The D gene is left open where the match is weak. Expanded clones are given a class, and other clones once, few, many or no size at all.

CDR3 length	D gene	V gene	J gene	clone size	CDR3 DNA	CDR3 protein
13	NA	TRBV29-1	TRBJ2-3	NA	TGCAGCGTTGCCCCTAGGGCGGTTGATACGCAGTATTTT	CSVAPRAVDTQYF
16	NA	TRBV5-4	TRBJ2-2	NA	TGTGCCAGCAGCCCGATTGGGGGTGGTAGTCCCGGGGAGCTGTTTTTT	CASSPIGGGSPGELFF
15	TRBD1	TRBV4-3	TRBJ2-1	NA	TGCGCCAGCAGCCAAGATCCCAGGGGGTACAATGAGCAGTTCTTC	CASSQDPRGYNEQFF
12	NA	TRBV9	TRBJ1-5	NA	TGTGCCAGCGGGGGTAGCAATCAGCCCCAGCATTTT	CASGGSNQPQHF
15	TRBD1	TRBV30	TRBJ1-6	NA	TGTGCCTGGAGTGTAACGGGACAGACTAATTCACCCCTCCACTTT	CAWSVTGQTNSPLHF
11	NA	TRBV20-1	TRBJ2-5	NA	TGCAGTGCCGGGTACCAAGAGACCCAGTACTTC	CSAGYQETQYF
14	NA	TRBV30	TRBJ1-6	NA	TGTGCCTGGAGTGTACACAGGGAAAATTCACCCCTCCACTTT	CAWSVHRENSPLHF
15	NA	TRBV4-3	TRBJ2-3	NA	TGCGCCAGCAGCCCTCTGGGGGCAGGGCCTGATACGCAGTATTTT	CASSPLGAGPDTQYF
14	TRBD2	TRBV6-6	TRBJ2-1	few	TGTGCCAGTTCTCACGGGGGGGAATACAATGAGCAGTTCTTC	CASSHGGEYNEQFF
12	NA	TRBV7-2	TRBJ2-7	NA	TGTGCCAGCAGCTTGTTCGGACAGGAGCAGTACTTC	CASSLFGQEQYF
12	NA	TRBV23-1	TRBJ2-4	few	TGCGCCAGCCCAGGGAGACCCTGCATTCAGTACTTC	CASPGRPCIQYF
15	NA	TRBV2	TRBJ2-1	NA	TGTGCCAGCAGTAGAATCCGGGACGGAATCAATGAGCAGTTCTTC	CASSRIRDGINEQFF
14	NA	TRBV29-1	TRBJ2-6	NA	TGCAGCGTGGACGACAGAGCTGGGGCCAACGTCCTGACTTTC	CSVDDRAGANVLTF
13	NA	TRBV18	TRBJ2-7	NA	TGTGCCAGCTCACCCGACAGGCGGTACGAGCAGTACTTC	CASSPDRRYEQYF
14	NA	TRBV6-5	TRBJ1-6	once	TGTGCCAGCAGCCCTGCAGGCACCAATTCACCCCTCCACTTT	CASSPAGTNSPLHF
11	TRBD1	TRBV29-1	TRBJ1-1	NA	TGCAGCGCCACAGGGGGTCCTAAAGCTTTCTTT	CSATGGPKAFF
17	NA	TRBV23-1	TRBJ2-4	NA	TGCGCCAGCAGTCTGGGGGGCGGACGACCACCCGAAAACATTCAGTACTTC	CASSLGGGRPPENIQYF
16	NA	TRBV15	TRBJ2-3	NA	TGTGCCACCAGCAGAGAGGGCGGGTTAAGGGCAGATACGCAGTATTTT	CATSREGGLRADTQYF
13	TRBD2	TRBV7-2	TRBJ2-5	NA	TGTGCCAGCAGCCGGGAGGTCCAAGAGACCCAGTACTTC	CASSREVQETQYF
15	NA	TRBV5-1	TRBJ2-1	NA	TGCGCCAGCAGCCCTACAAGATCCTGGGGGGATGAGCAGTTCTTC	CASSPTRSWGDEQFF
17	TRBD2	TRBV5-6	TRBJ2-6	NA	TGTGCCAGCACCTCTTGGGCGGGGGAACCCGGGGCCAACGTCCTGACTTTC	CASTSWAGEPGANVLTF
14	NA	TRBV29-1	TRBJ1-1	NA	TGCAGCGTCCGCAAATCGGGATCAAACACTGAAGCTTTCTTT	CSVRKSGSNTEAFF
14	TRBD1	TRBV30	TRBJ1-2	NA	TGTGCCTGGAGTGTGCAGGGGGCTCGGTGGGGCTACACCTTC	CAWSVQGARWGYTF
15	NA	TRBV7-9	TRBJ1-1	NA	TGTGCCAGCAGCTTACGGCGACTGATGAACACTGAAGCTTTCTTT	CASSLRRLMNTEAFF
15	TRBD2	TRBV6-5	TRBJ2-7	NA	TGTGCCAGCAGTTATAGCGGGGAGCCGCCTGTGGAGCAGTACTTC	CASSYSGEPPVEQYF
16	NA	TRBV27	TRBJ2-2	NA	TGTGCCAGCAGTTTCCTCACCGGGACTGCACGCGGGGAGCTGTTTTTT	CASSFLTGTARGELFF
13	NA	TRBV25-1	TRBJ2-7	NA	TGTGCCAGTACCGGGACCCAATCCTACGAGCAGTACTTC	CASTGTQSYEQYF
14	TRBD1	TRBV5-1	TRBJ1-1	NA	TGCGCCAGCAGCTCCGGACAGGTGAACACTGAAGCTTTCTTT	CASSSGQVNTEAFF
15	TRBD1	TRBV6-6	TRBJ2-7	once	TGTGCCAGCAGTTCCCCCGGGACAGGAACCTACGAGCAGTACTTC	CASSSPGTGTYEQYF
13	NA	TRBV25-1	TRBJ2-1	NA	TGTGCCAGCATGCAGAACAGCTACAATGAGCAGTTCTTC	CASMQNSYNEQFF
14	NA	TRBV7-2	TRBJ2-3	many	TGTGCCAGCAGCTTAGTCCTCCTTAGTGATACGCAGTATTTT	CASSLVLLSDTQYF
13	TRBD1	TRBV29-1	TRBJ1-4	few	TGCAGTTACTTGGGACAGGGGAATGAAAAACTGTTTTTT	CSYLGQGNEKLFF
15	NA	TRBV11-2	TRBJ1-6	NA	TGTGCCAGCAGCTTAGAGAATCTTGGCGTCTCACCCCTCCACTTT	CASSLENLGVSPLHF
15	TRBD2	TRBV5-1	TRBJ2-1	NA	TGCGCCAGCAGCTCCCTACCGGGACTAGGGGTTGAGCAGTTCTTC	CASSSLPGLGVEQFF
13	NA	TRBV19	TRBJ2-7	few	TGTGCCAGTAGAGGCCGGGACTCCTACGAGCAGTACTTC	CASRGRDSYEQYF
12	NA	TRBV19	TRBJ1-1	NA	TGTGCCAGTAATAGACTTGGGACTGAAGCTTTCTTT	CASNRLGTEAFF
13	NA	TRBV5-6	TRBJ2-3	NA	TGTGCCAGCAGCTTCTGGATGGCAGATACGCAGTATTTT	CASSFWMADTQYF
12	TRBD1	TRBV2	TRBJ1-2	NA	TGTGCCAGCAGTCTGGGGTCAGACAGGGAGACCTTC	CASSLGSDRETF
14	NA	TRBV30	TRBJ2-5	few	TGTGCCTGGAGTGAAGGGACGGTCTTGGAGACCCAGTACTTC	CAWSEGTVLETQYF